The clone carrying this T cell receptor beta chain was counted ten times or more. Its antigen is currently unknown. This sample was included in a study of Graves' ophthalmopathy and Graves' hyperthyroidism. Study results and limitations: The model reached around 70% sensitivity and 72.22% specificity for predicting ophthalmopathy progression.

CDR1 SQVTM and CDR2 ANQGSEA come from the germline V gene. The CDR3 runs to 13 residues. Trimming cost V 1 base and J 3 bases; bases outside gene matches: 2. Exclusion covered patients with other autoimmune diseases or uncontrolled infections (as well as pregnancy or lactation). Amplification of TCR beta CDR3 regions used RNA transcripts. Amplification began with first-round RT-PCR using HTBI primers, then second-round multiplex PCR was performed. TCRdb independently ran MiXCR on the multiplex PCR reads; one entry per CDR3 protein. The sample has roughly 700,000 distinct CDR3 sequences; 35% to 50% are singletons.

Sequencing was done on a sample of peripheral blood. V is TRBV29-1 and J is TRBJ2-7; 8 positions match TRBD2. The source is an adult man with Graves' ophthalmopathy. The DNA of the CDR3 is TGCAGCGTTGAAGGGACTAGCTTCTACGAGCAGTACTTC. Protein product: CSVEGTSFYEQYF.